A selection of T cell receptor beta chains follows, all from one sample in a study of cytomegalovirus exposure and HLA in healthy donors. Repertoires were generated with immunoSEQ multiplex PCR, while TCRdb's copy carries only in-frame clones and drops some. Of 130,000 or so clones in the sample, roughly 82% were seen once. The sample was PBMCs. These receptors all come from a woman between 35 and 50 years old in good health and CMV-seropositive. The CDR3 runs from the conserved cysteine through the conserved F or W. Each record gives: V gene, clone size, J gene, D gene, CDR3 DNA, CDR3 protein. A D gene is named only where the DNA matches it firmly. Expanded clones get a size class; other rows say once, few or many, or leave the size out.

>TRBV28|-|TRBJ2-1|-
TGTGCCAGCAGCCCGATCGTAGCCAGAGGGTACGGTGAGCAGTTCTTC
CASSPIVARGYGEQFF
>TRBV27|-|TRBJ2-7|-
TGTGCCAGCAGTCGAATATTCTTGGCTAGCGAGATCTACGAGCAGTACTTC
CASSRIFLASEIYEQYF
>TRBV6-4|-|TRBJ2-3|-
TGTGCCAGCTCCGGGGAGAGCACAGATACGCAGTATTTT
CASSGESTDTQYF
>TRBV27|-|TRBJ1-4|-
TGTGCCAGCAGTCCGATCCCTTTAGTCGGACTGTTTTTT
CASSPIPLVGLFF
>TRBV5-1|-|TRBJ2-7|-
TGCGCCAGCAGACCGGCCAGGGGACGGGCCTCCTACGAGCAGTACTTC
CASRPARGRASYEQYF
>TRBV7-3|-|TRBJ1-2|TRBD1
TGTGCCAGCAGCTTACGGGACAGGACGACAGGCTACACCTTC
CASSLRDRTTGYTF
>TRBV2|few|TRBJ2-1|TRBD2
TGTGCCAGCAGTGCCATCTCCGGGACTAGCGGGGGTATGGGCTCCTACAATGAGCAGTTCTTC
CASSAISGTSGGMGSYNEQFF
>TRBV2|-|TRBJ2-7|TRBD1
TGTGCCAGGGGACAGGGGCCCTACGAGCAGTACTTC
CARGQGPYEQYF
>TRBV14|-|TRBJ1-6|-
TGTGCCAGCAGCCGGGACACCAATTCACCCCTCCACTTT
CASSRDTNSPLHF
>TRBV5-4|-|TRBJ2-7|TRBD1
TGTGCCAGCAGCCCACGGACAGGGAACGAGCAGTACTTC
CASSPRTGNEQYF